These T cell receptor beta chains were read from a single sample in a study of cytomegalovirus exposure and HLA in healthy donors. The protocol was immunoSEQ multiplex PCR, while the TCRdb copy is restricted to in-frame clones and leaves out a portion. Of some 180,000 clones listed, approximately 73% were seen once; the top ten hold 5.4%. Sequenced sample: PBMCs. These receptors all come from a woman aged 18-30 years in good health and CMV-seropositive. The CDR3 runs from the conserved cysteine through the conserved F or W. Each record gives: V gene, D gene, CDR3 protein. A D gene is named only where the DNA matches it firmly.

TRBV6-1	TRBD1	CASSEEGETGGYEQYF
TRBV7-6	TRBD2	CASSQDSGANNEQFF
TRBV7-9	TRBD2	CASSLVGLVETDTQYF
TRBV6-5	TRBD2	CASRSGGDSSYEQYF
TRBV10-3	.	CAISESELTNYGYTF
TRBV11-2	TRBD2	CASSRRTSGGAKTQYF
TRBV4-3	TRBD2	CASSLASGATDTQYF
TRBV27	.	CASSQGLNTGELFF
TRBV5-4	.	CASSLGGDTEAFF
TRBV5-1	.	CASSSSRGDSPLHF
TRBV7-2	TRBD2	CASSLRDPGLAHEQYF
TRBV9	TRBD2	CASSLTSRSDEQYF
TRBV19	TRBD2	CASSRDYQRGEQYF
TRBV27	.	CASSLAGFNTEAFF
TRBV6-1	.	CASSEEGGERNSPLHF
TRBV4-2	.	CASSQDRQTEAFF
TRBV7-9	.	CASSSGQTSNSPLHF
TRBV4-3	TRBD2	CASSQVVGGAGDTQYF
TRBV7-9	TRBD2	CASSSVRTSGRETQYF
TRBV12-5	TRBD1	CASGSQDRGQYNEQFF
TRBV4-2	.	CASSQAGGGNQPQHF
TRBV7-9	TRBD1	CASSLAAQGKDYGYTF
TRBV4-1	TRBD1	CASSQDPGQGVYGYTF
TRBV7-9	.	CASSLVYKGEAFF
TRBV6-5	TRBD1	CASTRQGAGEQYF
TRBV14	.	CASSQVTGYNEQFF
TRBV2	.	CASRAQVHGYGYTF
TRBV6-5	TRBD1	CASIGQGTTEAFF
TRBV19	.	CASSQQGFGYGYTF
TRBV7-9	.	CASSLESPRSPLHF
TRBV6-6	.	CASVDTTHQPQHF
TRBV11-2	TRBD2	CASSLRASGVELFF
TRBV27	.	CASSRQGRGYGYTF
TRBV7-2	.	CASRSSGGYEQYF
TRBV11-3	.	CASSLGGQGYEQYF
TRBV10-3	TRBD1	CAIGQGESNQPQHF
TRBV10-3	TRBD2	CAISEGGTRGGNEQFF
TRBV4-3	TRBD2	CASSQDSRGVVWGEQFF
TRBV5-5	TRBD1	CASSSGQGQKEAFF
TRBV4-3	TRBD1	CASSLDRVGYEQYF
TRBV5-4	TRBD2	CASSLSLAGGDEQFF